This is a list of T cell receptor beta chains from one sample in a study of T cell responses to AZD1222 COVID-19 vaccine. Libraries were prepared by immunoSEQ multiplex PCR; TCRdb keeps only in-frame clonotypes and omits some of them. The table lists approximately 150,000 clones, over 85% of them singletons. The sample here was peripheral blood, taken on day 0 of AZD1222 vaccination. These receptor sequences come from an adult in good health. CDR3s include the opening cysteine and the closing phenylalanine or tryptophan. A D gene is named only where the DNA matches it firmly. Clone size appears in some rows only: once, few, many, or a class for an expanded clone.

CDR3 protein	CDR3 DNA	J gene	clone size	D gene	V gene
CASSLGTSGRRTDTQYF	TGTGCCAGCAGCTTGGGGACTAGCGGGAGGAGGACAGATACGCAGTATTTT	TRBJ2-3	few	TRBD2	TRBV7-6
CASSCTDCYGYTF	TGTGCCAGCAGCTGCACGGACTGTTATGGCTACACCTTC	TRBJ1-2	-	-	TRBV7-2
CASSLSSRVVDTQYF	TGTGCCAGCAGCTTATCATCCAGGGTAGTAGATACGCAGTATTTT	TRBJ2-3	-	-	TRBV7-9
CASTDPPRGNEQFF	TGTGCCAGCACCGACCCTCCAAGAGGCAATGAGCAGTTCTTC	TRBJ2-1	-	-	TRBV2
CASSLIEGNTGELFF	TGTGCCAGCAGCTTAATAGAGGGGAACACCGGGGAGCTGTTTTTT	TRBJ2-2	-	-	TRBV7-7
CASTPRDRFYEQYF	TGTGCCAGCACCCCCCGGGACAGGTTCTACGAGCAGTACTTC	TRBJ2-7	-	TRBD1	TRBV6-6
CASSLSRPPYGYTF	TGTGCCAGCAGTTTATCGCGGCCCCCCTATGGCTACACCTTC	TRBJ1-2	once	-	TRBV28
CASSPSLRRVATNEKLFF	TGCGCCAGCAGCCCCTCGCTTCGTCGGGTAGCAACTAATGAAAAACTGTTTTTT	TRBJ1-4	-	-	TRBV4-1
CASSLVGSRLGSYEQYF	TGTGCCAGCAGCTTGGTAGGATCTAGGTTGGGGTCCTACGAGCAGTACTTC	TRBJ2-7	-	-	TRBV5-6
CASMAGEETQYF	TGTGCCAGCATGGCAGGGGAAGAGACCCAGTACTTC	TRBJ2-5	once	-	TRBV6-5